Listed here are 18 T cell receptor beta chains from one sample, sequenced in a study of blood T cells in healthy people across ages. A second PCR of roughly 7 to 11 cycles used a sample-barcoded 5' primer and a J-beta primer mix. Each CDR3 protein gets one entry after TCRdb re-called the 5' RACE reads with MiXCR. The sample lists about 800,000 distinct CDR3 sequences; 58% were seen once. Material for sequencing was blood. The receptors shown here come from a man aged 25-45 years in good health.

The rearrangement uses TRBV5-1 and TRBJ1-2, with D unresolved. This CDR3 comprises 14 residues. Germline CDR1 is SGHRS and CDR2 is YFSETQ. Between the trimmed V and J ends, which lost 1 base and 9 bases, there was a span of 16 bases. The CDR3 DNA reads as TGCGCCAGCAGCTTGTCGGGGATGGGAGCCAGCTACACCTTC. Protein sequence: CASSLSGMGASYTF. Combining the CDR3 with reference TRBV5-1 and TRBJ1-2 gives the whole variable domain KAGVTQTPRYLIKTRGQQVTLSCSPISGHRSVSWYQQTPGQGLQFLFEYFSETQRNKGNFPGRFSGRQFSNSRSEMNVSTLELGDSALYLCASSLSGMGASYTFGSGTRLTVV.

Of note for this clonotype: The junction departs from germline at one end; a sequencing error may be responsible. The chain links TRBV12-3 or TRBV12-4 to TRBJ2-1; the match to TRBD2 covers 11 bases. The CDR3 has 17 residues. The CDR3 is CAGRSTPGTSGPGEQFF. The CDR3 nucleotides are TGTGCCGGCAGGTCTACCCCCGGGACTAGCGGTCCGGGGGAGCAGTTCTTC.

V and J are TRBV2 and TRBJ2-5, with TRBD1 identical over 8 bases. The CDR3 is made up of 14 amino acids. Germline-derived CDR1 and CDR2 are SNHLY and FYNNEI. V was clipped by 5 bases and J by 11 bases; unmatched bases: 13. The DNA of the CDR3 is TGTGCCAGCAGTCCGGACAGGGCCTACAATGAGCAGTACTTC. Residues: CASSPDRAYNEQYF.

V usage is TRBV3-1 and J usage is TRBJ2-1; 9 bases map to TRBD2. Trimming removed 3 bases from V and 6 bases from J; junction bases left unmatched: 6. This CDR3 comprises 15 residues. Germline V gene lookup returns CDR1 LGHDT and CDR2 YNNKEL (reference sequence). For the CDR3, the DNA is TGTGCCAGCAGCCAGCGGGGGGGCGGGGGCAATGAGCAGTTCTTC. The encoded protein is CASSQRGGGGNEQFF.

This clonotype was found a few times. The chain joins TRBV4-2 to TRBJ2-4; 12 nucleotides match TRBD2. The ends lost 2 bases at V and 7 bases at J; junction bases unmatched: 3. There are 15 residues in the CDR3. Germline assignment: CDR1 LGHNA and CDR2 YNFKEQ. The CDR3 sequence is CASSQTGTSGNIQYF. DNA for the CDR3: TGTGCCAGCAGCCAAACCGGGACTAGCGGGAACATTCAGTACTTC.

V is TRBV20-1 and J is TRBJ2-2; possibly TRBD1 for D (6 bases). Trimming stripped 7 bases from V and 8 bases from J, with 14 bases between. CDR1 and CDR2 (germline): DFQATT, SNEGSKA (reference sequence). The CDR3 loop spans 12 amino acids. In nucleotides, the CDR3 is TGCAGTGTTACAGGGAATTCAGGGGAGCTGTTTTTT. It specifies CSVTGNSGELFF.

The CDR3 DNA reads TGTGCCAGCAGCCAACAATTTAGGGGGGGGGCCGATGAGCAGTTCTTC. Residues: CASSQQFRGGADEQFF. This chain joins TRBV4-2 and TRBJ2-1; possible D gene TRBD2, 7 bases. CDR3 length: 16 amino acids. Trimming left V 2 bases short and J 8 bases short, with 19 bases between. CDR1 is LGHNA and CDR2 is YNFKEQ in the germline V gene.

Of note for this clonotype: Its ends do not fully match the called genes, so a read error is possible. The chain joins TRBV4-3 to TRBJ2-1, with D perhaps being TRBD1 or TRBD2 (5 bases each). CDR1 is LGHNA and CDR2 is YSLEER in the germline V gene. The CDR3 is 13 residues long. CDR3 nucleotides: TGCGCCAGCAGCCACGACCGGGGCAATGGGCAGTTCTTC. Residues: CASSHDRGNGQFF.

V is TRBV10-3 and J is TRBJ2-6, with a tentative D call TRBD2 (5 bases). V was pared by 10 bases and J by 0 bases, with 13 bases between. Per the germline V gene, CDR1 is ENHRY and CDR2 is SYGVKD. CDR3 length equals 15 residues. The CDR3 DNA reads TGTGCCACCAATAACGGGGACTCTGGGGCCAACGTCCTGACTTTC. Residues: CATNNGDSGANVLTF.

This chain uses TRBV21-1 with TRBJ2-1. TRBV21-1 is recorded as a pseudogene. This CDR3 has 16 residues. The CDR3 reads CASRKFCSRSLGEQFF. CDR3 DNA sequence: TGTGCCAGCAGAAAGTTTTGCTCACGGAGCCTCGGTGAGCAGTTCTTC.

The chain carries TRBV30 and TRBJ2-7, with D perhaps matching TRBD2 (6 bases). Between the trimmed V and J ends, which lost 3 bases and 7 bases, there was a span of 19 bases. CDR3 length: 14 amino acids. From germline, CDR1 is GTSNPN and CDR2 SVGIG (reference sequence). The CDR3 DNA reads TGTGCCTGGAGAAACCGGGGGACCTACAATGAGCAGTACTTC. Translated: CAWRNRGTYNEQYF.

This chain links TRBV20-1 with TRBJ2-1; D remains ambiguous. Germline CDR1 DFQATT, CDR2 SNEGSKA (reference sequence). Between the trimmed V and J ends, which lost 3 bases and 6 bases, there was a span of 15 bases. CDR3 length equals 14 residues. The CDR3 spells CSASPRVPVNEQFF. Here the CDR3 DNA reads TGCAGTGCTAGCCCCCGCGTTCCGGTCAATGAGCAGTTCTTC.

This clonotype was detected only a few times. CDR3 sequence: CASSYVPPGALLGGTQYF. The CDR3 nucleotides read TGTGCCAGCAGTTACGTTCCGCCGGGGGCGCTACTCGGCGGGACCCAGTACTTC. This chain uses TRBV6-5 with TRBJ2-5, with D possibly being TRBD1 or TRBD2 (6 bases each). Trimming took 2 bases from V and 7 from J, leaving 26 bases between them. The length of the CDR3 is 18 residues. The V gene's germline CDR1 is MNHEY and CDR2 SVGAGI.

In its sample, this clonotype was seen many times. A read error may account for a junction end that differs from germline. Here the CDR3 reads CASSLGDGNQPQHF. CDR3 DNA: TGTGCCAGCAGCTTAGGTGATGGCAATCAGCCCCAGCATTTT. The V and J genes are TRBV5-1 and TRBJ1-5; no clear D. Germline-derived CDR1 and CDR2 are SGHRS and YFSETQ. CDR3 length: 14 amino acids.

CDR3 residues: CASSFAENQPQHF. The CDR3 DNA is TGTGCCAGCAGTTTCGCAGAGAATCAGCCCCAGCATTTT. V and J are TRBV12-3 or TRBV12-4 and TRBJ1-5; D call uncertain. V was shortened by 3 bases and J by 4 bases, with 7 bases between the two germline ends. The CDR3 covers 13 residues.

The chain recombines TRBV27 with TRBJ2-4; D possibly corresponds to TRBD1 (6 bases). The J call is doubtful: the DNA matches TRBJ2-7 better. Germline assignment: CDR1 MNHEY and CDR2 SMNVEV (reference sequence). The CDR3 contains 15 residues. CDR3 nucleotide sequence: TGTGCCAGCAGTTTTCAACAGGGTGGGTCCTACGAGCAGTACTTC. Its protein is CASSFQQGGSYEQYF.

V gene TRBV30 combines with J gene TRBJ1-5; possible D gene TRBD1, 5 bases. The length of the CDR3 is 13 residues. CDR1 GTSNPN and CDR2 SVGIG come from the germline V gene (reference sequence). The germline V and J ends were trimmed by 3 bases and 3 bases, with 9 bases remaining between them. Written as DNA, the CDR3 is TGTGCCTGGAGCCGGGACTACAATCAGCCCCAGCATTTT. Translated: CAWSRDYNQPQHF. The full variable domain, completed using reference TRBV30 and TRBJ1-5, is SQTIHQWPATLVQPVGSPLSLECTVEGTSNPNLYWYRQAAGRGLQLLFYSVGIGQISSEVPQNLSASRPQDRQFILSSKKLLLSDSGFYLCAWSRDYNQPQHFGDGTRLSIL.

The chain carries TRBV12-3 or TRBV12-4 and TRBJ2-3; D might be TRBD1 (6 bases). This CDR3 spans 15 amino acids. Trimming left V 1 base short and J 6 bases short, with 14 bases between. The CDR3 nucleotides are TGTGCCAGCAGTTTAGTGGGGGCAGGCTCGGATACGCAGTATTTT. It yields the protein CASSLVGAGSDTQYF.